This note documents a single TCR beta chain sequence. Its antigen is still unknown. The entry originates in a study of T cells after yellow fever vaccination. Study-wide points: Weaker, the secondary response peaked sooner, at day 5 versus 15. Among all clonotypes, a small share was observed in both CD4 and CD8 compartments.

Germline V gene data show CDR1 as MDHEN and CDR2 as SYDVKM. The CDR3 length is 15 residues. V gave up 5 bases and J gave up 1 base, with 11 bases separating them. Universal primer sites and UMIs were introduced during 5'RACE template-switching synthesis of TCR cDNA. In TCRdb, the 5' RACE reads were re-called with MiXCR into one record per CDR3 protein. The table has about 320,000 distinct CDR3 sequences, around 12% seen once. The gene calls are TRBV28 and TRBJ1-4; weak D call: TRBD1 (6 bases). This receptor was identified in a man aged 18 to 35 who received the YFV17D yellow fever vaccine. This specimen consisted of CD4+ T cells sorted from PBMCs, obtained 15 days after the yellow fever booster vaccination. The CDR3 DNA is TGTGCCAGCAGTGCAAGGGGGAAAACTAATGAAAAACTGTTTTTT. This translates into CASSARGKTNEKLFF.